These 14 T cell receptor beta chains were all obtained from the same sample, sequenced in a study of human T cells and chemical hapten exposure. The time point denotes: pre-sensitization, week 0. Treatment specified: therapeutic diphenylcyclopropenone sensitization with weekly scalp DPC. A single record per CDR3 protein comes from TCRdb applying MiXCR to the RACE reads. Among over 55,000 distinct CDR3 sequences listed, 9.9% were seen once. The specimen comprised whole blood, sampled in connection with sensitization to the hapten diphenylcyclopropenone (DPC). These receptors were taken from a man aged 35-49 years with alopecia areata. Some clones in this sample may be carry-over from other donors' samples.

The rearrangement joins TRBV3-1 to TRBJ2-4; the D is unclear. CDR3 length: 12 amino acids. CDR1 is LGHDT and CDR2 is YNNKEL in the germline V gene (reference sequence). V was clipped by 0 bases and J by 13 bases, with 10 bases between them. Here the CDR3 reads CASSQDLSLQYF. CDR3 DNA: TGTGCCAGCAGCCAAGACCTATCTCTACAGTACTTC.

This clonotype was recorded many times. The gene calls are TRBV20-1 and TRBJ2-7; TRBD1 matches 8 bases. The V segment lost 6 bases and the J segment 3 bases; nucleotides outside the gene matches: 10. Germline V gene data show CDR1 as DFQATT and CDR2 as SNEGSKA (reference sequence). The CDR3 loop spans 14 amino acids. The chain's CDR3 is CSATGQGASYEQYF. In DNA, the CDR3 is TGCAGTGCGACCGGACAGGGAGCGAGCTACGAGCAGTACTTC.

The chain employs TRBV10-3 and TRBJ1-5, with a possible D match to TRBD1 (5 bases). V was pared by 3 bases and J by 5 bases, with 11 bases between. The CDR3 is 14 residues long. Looked up from germline, CDR1 is ENHRY and CDR2 is SYGVKD. The DNA of the CDR3 is TGTGCCATCAGTGATGGGGGGAGCGATCAGCCCCAGCATTTT. Its translation: CAISDGGSDQPQHF.

This clonotype was observed a handful of times. This chain joins TRBV19 and TRBJ1-2; D ambiguous. Germline values: CDR1 LNHDA, CDR2 SQIVND (reference sequence). The CDR3 is made up of 12 amino acids. Trimming shortened V by 11 bases and J by 4 bases, and 14 bases separated the two germline ends. CDR3 in amino acids: CAVSTAPYGYTF. The CDR3 DNA reads as TGTGCCGTCTCAACAGCGCCCTATGGCTACACCTTC.

This chain uses TRBV12-3 or TRBV12-4 with TRBJ1-1; D unresolved. CDR3 size: 14 residues. Trimming cost V 3 bases and J 1 base, with 9 bases left between them. CDR3 region: CASSFSNTNTEAFF. The CDR3 DNA reads TGTGCCAGCAGTTTCAGCAATACGAACACTGAAGCTTTCTTT.

This clonotype was recorded a few times. V usage is TRBV12-3 or TRBV12-4 and J usage is TRBJ2-3; D might be TRBD2 (6 bases). V lost 7 bases, J lost 1 base, and 12 bases lay in between. The CDR3 is made up of 14 amino acids. This CDR3 reads CASTLGGGTDTQYF. CDR3 bases: TGTGCCAGCACTTTGGGGGGTGGCACAGATACGCAGTATTTT.

This clonotype was seen a handful of times. J is TRBJ2-7 and V is TRBV6-2 or TRBV6-3, with D unresolved. Trimming left V 1 base short and J 7 bases short, with 20 bases between. Germline values: CDR1 MNHEY, CDR2 SVGEGT. The CDR3 sequence is 16 residues long. The CDR3 DNA reads as TGTGCCAGCAGTTACTTGGGCCCTTGGCCCCCAATGGAGCAGTACTTC. Translation: CASSYLGPWPPMEQYF.

This clonotype was found many times. This chain uses TRBV7-9 with TRBJ2-5; the match to TRBD1 covers 7 bases. The CDR3 has 14 residues. J was trimmed by 2 bases and V by 5 bases; bases with no gene match: 5. Germline CDR1 and CDR2: SEHNR and FQNEAQ (reference sequence). In DNA, the CDR3 is TGTGCCAGCAGCCTATTACAGGGGCAAGAGACCCAGTACTTC. This gives the protein CASSLLQGQETQYF.

The chain is built from TRBV7-6 and TRBJ2-3; 10 bases map to TRBD2. CDR3 length: 16 residues. With 5 bases clipped from V and 4 bases from J, the junction kept 9 bases outside the gene matches. Germline values: CDR1 SGHVS, CDR2 FNYEAQ. The CDR3 bases are TGTGCCAGCAGCCCAACGGCTAGCGGGAGACCAGATACGCAGTATTTT. Translating it yields CASSPTASGRPDTQYF.

This clonotype showed up just a few times. The rearrangement uses TRBV14 and TRBJ2-3, with 10 bases identical to TRBD2. From germline, CDR1 is SGHDN and CDR2 FVKESK. V dropped 4 bases and J dropped 6; count of bases not matched to a gene: 7. CDR3 length: 15 residues. CDR3 in DNA: TGTGCCAGCAGCCTCTCTAGCGGGAGTATTGATACGCAGTATTTT. It specifies CASSLSSGSIDTQYF.

V and J are TRBV28 and TRBJ1-4; D may be TRBD1 (5 bases). The CDR3 loop spans 11 amino acids. The germline gives CDR1 MDHEN, CDR2 SYDVKM. The V gene lost 7 bases and the J gene lost 8 bases, with 8 bases spanning the gap. CDR3 loop: CASNSGEKLFF. Here the CDR3 DNA reads TGTGCCAGCAACTCAGGGGAAAAACTGTTTTTT. The entire variable domain, with the rest obtained from reference TRBV28 and TRBJ1-4, is as follows: DVKVTQSSRYLVKRTGEKVFLECVQDMDHENMFWYRQDPGLGLRLIYFSYDVKMKEKGDIPEGYSVSREKKERFSLILESASTNQTSMYLCASNSGEKLFFGSGTQLSVL.

This clonotype was detected many times. The chain carries TRBV7-2 and TRBJ2-1; 10 bases line up with TRBD2. Germline V lookup: CDR1 SGHTA, CDR2 FQGNSA. This CDR3 region has 16 residues. The V segment lost 6 bases and the J segment 11 bases; nucleotides outside the gene matches: 16. The CDR3 reads CASRLEASGSRNKQFF. The CDR3 coding sequence is TGTGCCAGCAGGCTAGAGGCTAGCGGGAGTAGAAATAAGCAGTTCTTC.

The rearrangement joins TRBV6-5 to TRBJ2-1, with TRBD2 identical over 9 bases. V dropped 6 bases and J dropped 7; count of bases not matched to a gene: 13. This CDR3 has 16 residues. The V gene's germline CDR1 is MNHEY and CDR2 SVGAGI. The CDR3 is CASSRTGTSKRNEQFF. DNA for the CDR3: TGTGCCAGCAGCCGGACCGGGACTAGCAAAAGGAATGAGCAGTTCTTC.

In this sample, this clonotype turned up many times. The CDR3 protein is CASSLRTGSTTDTQYF. CDR3 in DNA: TGTGCCAGCAGCTTGCGGACGGGTTCTACCACAGATACGCAGTATTTT. The chain links TRBV5-4 to TRBJ2-3; no definite D call. CDR3 length equals 16 residues. Trimming took off 1 base at V and 2 bases at J, with 14 bases between the two ends. The germline V gene encodes CDR1 SGHNT and CDR2 YYREEE (reference sequence).